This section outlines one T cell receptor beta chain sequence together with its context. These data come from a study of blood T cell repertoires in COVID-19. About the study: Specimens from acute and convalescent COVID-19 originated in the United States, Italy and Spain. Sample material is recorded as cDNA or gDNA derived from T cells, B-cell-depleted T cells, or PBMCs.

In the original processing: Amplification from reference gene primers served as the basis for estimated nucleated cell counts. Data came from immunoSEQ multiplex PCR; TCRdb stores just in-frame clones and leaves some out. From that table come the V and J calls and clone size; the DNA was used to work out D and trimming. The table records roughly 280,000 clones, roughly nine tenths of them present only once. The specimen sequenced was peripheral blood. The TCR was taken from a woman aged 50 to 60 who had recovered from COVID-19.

This CDR3 is CASVKRGSTLNTEAFF. The CDR3, as DNA: TGTGCTAGTGTTAAACGGGGGTCAACCTTGAACACTGAAGCTTTCTTT. The genes are TRBV12-5 and TRBJ1-1; D is perhaps TRBD1 (5 bases). Germline V gives CDR1 LGHNT, CDR2 FRNRAP. This CDR3 contains 16 residues. The V and J ends lost 7 bases and 0 bases respectively, with 18 bases between them.